This TCR beta chain was recovered during a study of breast tumors, draining lymph nodes, adjacent tissues. Points from the study as a whole: Data fit most tumor T cells coming from lymph node, expanding in tumor. Compared with lymph nodes, tumors were less diverse; compared with nontumor tissue, more. That most tumor T cells come from lymph nodes remained unproven.

TCRdb ran MiXCR on the multiplex PCR reads and lists one entry per CDR3 protein. This sample has roughly 260,000 distinct CDR3 sequences, with 30% to 35% found just once. Breast cancer patients provided tissue from their axillary draining lymph nodes. The ends were cut back, 2 bases at V and 1 base at J, with 17 bases in the middle. The CDR3 extends over 18 amino acids. CDR1 is SGHTA, CDR2 FQGTGA, per germline. On this clonotype itself: Its target is unknown. This CDR3 fails to terminate in the conserved phenylalanine or tryptophan, so it likely reflects a read error.

V usage is TRBV7-3 and J usage is TRBJ2-2; either TRBD1 or TRBD2 may supply D (5 bases each). The origin of this receptor is a female donor with breast cancer. Some clones in this sample may be carry-over from other donors' samples. The sequencing input was axillary lymph node tissue. The CDR3 DNA reads TGTGCCAGCAGCTTAGACAGCGGATACGGCCAGAACACCGGGGAGCTGTTTTCT. This gives the protein CASSLDSGYGQNTGELFS.